This TCR beta chain was obtained from a study of CXCR3-negative and CXCR3-positive naive CD8 T cells. There are 15 residues in the CDR3. Looked up from germline, CDR1 is SQVTM and CDR2 is ANQGSEA. The libraries of TRB cDNA were constructed through 5' RACE using UMI labels. Each CDR3 protein gets one entry in TCRdb, which reprocessed the 5' RACE reads and gives no DNA. This table holds thousands of distinct CDR3 sequences. Its frequency marks this clonotype as medium-sized. The V gene is TRBV29-1, the J gene TRBJ2-2; the D call of TRBD1 rests on TCRdb alone, since no DNA is present to check it. Sequenced input: naive CXCR3- CD8+ T cells from blood. Described subset: CD45RO-CCR7+CD27+CD95- naive CD8+ T cells lacking CXCR3 (TNR3-). The sequence was obtained from a human donor in good health. Some clones in this sample may be carry-over from other donors' samples. CDR3 amino acids: CSVATGGRNTGELFF.